This T cell receptor beta chain is drawn from a study of regulatory T cells in long-lasting Graves disease. In the study overall: Newly diagnosed Graves' patients had taken antithyroid drugs under 3 months. Study-wide results and caveats: Persistent disease was associated with favored TRBV28 usage and with favored use of TRBJ1-2 and TRBJ2-5.

CDR3-region Arm-PCR and iRepertoire HTBI primers produced the TCR beta libraries. TCRdb fed the multiplex PCR reads into MiXCR, producing one record per CDR3 protein. The sample has approximately 360,000 distinct CDR3 sequences; over 9.5% are singletons. A remark on this clonotype: No antigen is known for it.

Losses at the gene ends were 1 base for V and 4 bases for J; bases not matched to a gene: 4. Germline lookup yields CDR1 MGHRA and CDR2 YSYEKL. The CDR3 covers 15 residues. Time point specified: newly diagnosed GD, antithyroid drugs for less than 3 months. Making the TCR library involved RNA that had been extracted from PBMCs. The same sample was also used in a study of T cells in Graves' hyperthyroidism and ophthalmopathy. From that second work: Patients having uncontrolled infection, another autoimmune disease, pregnancy or lactation were not included. Blood held most thyroid clonotypes expanded above 0.001 frequency.

The sequences come from peripheral blood mononuclear cells (PBMCs), collected at new diagnosis, from a patient treated with antithyroid drugs. This rearrangement joins TRBV4-1 to TRBJ2-7; 10 positions agree with TRBD1. The TCR sequence derives from a woman under 30 with Graves disease. The CDR3 nucleotides read TGCGCCAGCAGCCAAGGGTCGGGACAGGGGTACGAGCAGTACTTC. As protein: CASSQGSGQGYEQYF.